Listed here is a single TCR beta chain. The antigen is unknown. Sampling involved one blood draw (less than 2.8 ml) for every donor. The data belong to a study of monozygotic twins with inflammatory bowel disease. General observations from the study: No discrimination was achieved between different T cell subtypes. No single strong signal or clonotype associated with IBD was supported.

After re-calling the 5' RACE reads, TCRdb lists one entry per CDR3 protein, DNA absent. This sample contains 140,000 to 150,000 distinct CDR3 sequences. Germline CDR1 is SGHDN and CDR2 is FVKESK. CDR3 size: 16 residues. The chain combines TRBV14 with TRBJ1-3. The receptor was isolated from a human donor with ulcerative colitis or Crohn's disease, or a healthy co-twin of an affected twin (not recorded which). Sequencing input: blood. CDR3 loop: CASSYNLDPSGNTIYF.